Each of the 22 T cell receptor beta chains below was sequenced from the same sample in a study of blood T cell repertoires in COVID-19. Method: immunoSEQ multiplex PCR; TCRdb's copy keeps in-frame clones and lacks some. The data hold fewer than 300,000 clones, with around 86% observed a single time. Sequencing used peripheral blood. The source is a human donor in a cohort sampled during active COVID-19.

This clone was seen more than once but under ten times. The rearrangement uses TRBV15 and TRBJ2-1; TRBD2 agrees at 11 bases. CDR1 is LNHNV, CDR2 YYDKDF, per germline (reference sequence). The CDR3 length is 16 residues. Germline trimming cut 3 bases from V and 3 bases from J; bases unmatched to any gene: 4. The CDR3 spells CATSSRGTSGYNEQFF. CDR3 in DNA: TGTGCCACCAGCAGTCGGGGGACTAGCGGCTACAATGAGCAGTTCTTC.

V usage is TRBV9 and J usage is TRBJ1-2; D call uncertain. The CDR3 runs to 11 residues. V gave up 3 bases and J gave up 10 bases, with 10 bases separating them. In germline, CDR1 is SGDLS, CDR2 YYNGEE. The CDR3 DNA sequence: TGTGCCAGCAGCGCTAGTCTTTTCTACACCTTC. It encodes CASSASLFYTF.

Remarks on this clone: The sample contains more than one DNA sequence encoding this CDR3. The chain has TRBV18 and TRBJ1-5, with D possibly TRBD1 on 5 matching bases. Germline V lookup: CDR1 KGHSH, CDR2 LQKENI. The CDR3 contains 15 residues. The germline V and J ends were trimmed by 3 bases and 4 bases, with 13 bases remaining between them. This CDR3 is CASSPGTGVNQPQHF. DNA for the CDR3: TGTGCCAGCTCACCTGGTACAGGCGTTAATCAGCCCCAGCATTTT.

J is TRBJ2-5 and V is TRBV7-8; 9 positions match TRBD2. V gave up 5 bases and J gave up 5 bases; unmatched junction bases: 12. The CDR3 covers 16 residues. Germline V lookup: CDR1 SGHVS, CDR2 FQNEAQ. The CDR3 bases are TGTGCCAGCAGCCGAGGGACTAGCAGTACCACGGAGACCCAGTACTTC. As protein: CASSRGTSSTTETQYF. The whole variable domain, filled in from reference TRBV7-8 and TRBJ2-5, reads GAGVSQSPRYKVAKRGQDVALRCDPISGHVSLFWYQQALGQGPEFLTYFQNEAQLDKSGLPSDRFFAERPEGSVSTLKIQRTQQEDSAVYLCASSRGTSSTTETQYFGPGTRLLVL.

V gene TRBV3-1 (or the pseudogene TRBV3-2) combines with J gene TRBJ1-1; D call uncertain. The V and J ends lost 2 bases and 7 bases respectively, with 8 bases between them. The V gene's germline CDR1 is LGHDT and CDR2 YNNKEL (reference sequence). CDR3 length: 12 residues. CDR3 residues: CASSQSVFEAFF. The CDR3 region has the DNA TGTGCCAGCAGCCAATCCGTCTTTGAAGCTTTCTTT.

The chain links TRBV5-4 to TRBJ1-2; D remains unclear. This CDR3 region has 13 residues. The ends were cut back, 4 bases at V and 5 bases at J, with 12 bases in the middle. The germline V gene has CDR1 SGHNT and CDR2 YYREEE (reference sequence). As DNA, the CDR3 is TGTGCCAGCAGCCTGGACCGCCGGTATGGCTACACCTTC. Translating gives CASSLDRRYGYTF.

V is TRBV5-1 and J is TRBJ2-1, with 9 bases lining up with TRBD2. Germline V gives CDR1 SGHRS, CDR2 YFSETQ. J was trimmed by 2 bases and V by 6 bases; bases with no gene match: 6. The CDR3 has 15 residues. CDR3 loop: CASTTSGQTYNEQFF. CDR3 sequence (DNA): TGCGCCAGCACCACTAGCGGGCAAACCTACAATGAGCAGTTCTTC.

This chain uses TRBV7-9 with TRBJ2-3; 10 nucleotides line up with TRBD2. This CDR3 is 15 amino acids long. V gave up 1 base and J gave up 3 bases; unmatched junction bases: 1. Germline V gene sequence: CDR1 SEHNR, CDR2 FQNEAQ (reference sequence). In DNA, the CDR3 is TGTGCCAGCAGCTTAGAGGGACTAGCGACAGATACGCAGTATTTT. It is translated as CASSLEGLATDTQYF.

This rearrangement joins TRBV5-5 to TRBJ2-1; the D gene is possibly TRBD2 (6 bases). This CDR3 contains 13 residues. V was cut by 4 bases and J by 9 bases, with 14 bases left in between. Germline CDR1 and CDR2: SGHKS and YYEKEE (reference sequence). For the CDR3, the DNA is TGTGCCAGCAGCGCGATCCGGGAGAGTGAGCAGTTCTTC. Protein product: CASSAIRESEQFF.

The CDR3 bases are TGCGCCAGCAGCCAAGGGACAGGGGCTAACTATGGCTACACCTTC. It translates to CASSQGTGANYGYTF. V usage is TRBV4-3 and J usage is TRBJ1-2; 9 bases are a match to TRBD1. J gave up 0 bases and V 1 base, and 0 bases lay outside the gene matches. The CDR3 totals 15 residues. Germline CDR1 reads LGHNA; CDR2 reads YSLEER.

This clone appeared a single time. The gene calls are TRBV18 and TRBJ2-3; 7 bases line up with TRBD2. The germline V gene has CDR1 KGHSH and CDR2 LQKENI. CDR3 length: 15 residues. V dropped 3 bases and J dropped 2; count of bases not matched to a gene: 5. CDR3: CASSPTGGTTDTQYF. CDR3 DNA: TGTGCCAGCTCACCTACGGGAGGCACCACAGATACGCAGTATTTT.

CDR3 residues: CASSPIGVEQFF. The CDR3 nucleotides read TGTGCCAGCAGTCCGATCGGAGTTGAGCAGTTCTTC. The chain is built from TRBV28 and TRBJ2-1, with D unresolved. The CDR3 loop spans 12 amino acids. Germline CDR1 MDHEN, CDR2 SYDVKM. With 5 bases removed from V and 9 bases from J, the gap between germline ends came to 11 bases.

This clone was picked up one time. V gene TRBV5-1 combines with J gene TRBJ2-3, with D possibly TRBD1 on 5 matching bases. CDR3 length: 15 residues. The ends were cut back, 3 bases at V and 3 bases at J, with 14 bases in the middle. In germline, CDR1 is SGHRS, CDR2 YFSETQ. CDR3 protein: CASSYWHRQTDTQYF. The CDR3 DNA is TGCGCCAGCAGCTACTGGCACCGACAGACAGATACGCAGTATTTT. Complete variable domain (other parts from reference TRBV5-1 and TRBJ2-3): KAGVTQTPRYLIKTRGQQVTLSCSPISGHRSVSWYQQTPGQGLQFLFEYFSETQRNKGNFPGRFSGRQFSNSRSEMNVSTLELGDSALYLCASSYWHRQTDTQYFGPGTRLTVL.

This clone was seen only once. The chain employs TRBV13 and TRBJ1-2, with TRBD1 identical over 7 bases. This CDR3 contains 14 residues. Germline V gene data show CDR1 as PRHDT and CDR2 as FYEKMQ (reference sequence). V was pared by 5 bases and J by 5 bases, with 8 bases of the junction left unmatched. The CDR3 DNA reads as TGTGCCAGCAGCGGGACAGCAGGGGCTTATGGCTACACCTTC. Amino acid sequence: CASSGTAGAYGYTF. The whole variable domain, filled in from reference TRBV13 and TRBJ1-2, reads AAGVIQSPRHLIKEKRETATLKCYPIPRHDTVYWYQQGPGQDPQFLISFYEKMQSDKGSIPDRFSAQQFSDYHSELNMSSLELGDSALYFCASSGTAGAYGYTFGSGTRLTVV.

V gene TRBV12-3 or TRBV12-4 combines with J gene TRBJ2-5; D not certain. The CDR3 length is 12 residues. Trimming pared 6 bases from V and 5 bases from J, leaving 10 bases between. CDR3 DNA: TGTGCCAGCAGAGCCTCCATGGAGACCCAGTACTTC. As protein: CASRASMETQYF.

V usage is TRBV23-1 and J usage is TRBJ2-1; 9 bases line up with TRBD2. TRBV23-1 is reported as an ORF; its role is uncertain. V lost 1 base to trimming and J lost 2 bases; unmatched junction nucleotides: 6. The CDR3 is 17 residues long. CDR3 in amino acids: CASSQYSGRDPYNEQFF. CDR3 DNA: TGCGCCAGCAGTCAATATAGCGGGAGAGATCCCTACAATGAGCAGTTCTTC.

This clone occurred many times. The J gene is TRBJ2-7, the V gene TRBV19; the D gene is possibly TRBD2 (6 bases). With 2 bases removed from V and 5 bases from J, the gap between germline ends came to 13 bases. CDR1 is LNHDA, CDR2 SQIVND, per germline (reference sequence). The CDR3 runs 14 residues. CDR3 protein: CASSIQGSGDEQYF. The CDR3 nucleotides are TGTGCCAGTAGTATACAGGGTTCGGGGGACGAGCAGTACTTC. Complete variable domain (other parts from reference TRBV19 and TRBJ2-7): DGGITQSPKYLFRKEGQNVTLSCEQNLNHDAMYWYRQDPGQGLRLIYYSQIVNDFQKGDIAEGYSVSREKKESFPLTVTSAQKNPTAFYLCASSIQGSGDEQYFGPGTRLTVT.

The chain employs TRBV7-2 and TRBJ1-1; TRBD1 is a possible D gene (5 bases). Per germline, CDR1 SGHTA and CDR2 FQGNSA. The germline V and J ends were trimmed by 3 bases and 5 bases, with 13 bases remaining between them. The CDR3 is 14 amino acids. The CDR3 nucleotides are TGTGCCAGCAGCTTCAGATTGGGGCAAACTGAAGCTTTCTTT. It specifies CASSFRLGQTEAFF.

The chain uses TRBV7-2 and TRBJ2-7, with D tentatively TRBD1 (5 bases). Germline CDR1 is SGHTA and CDR2 is FQGNSA. The CDR3 contains 13 residues. Trimming left V 0 bases short and J 3 bases short, with 6 bases between. As DNA, the CDR3 is TGTGCCAGCAGCTTAGCCCAGGGCTACGAGCAGTACTTC. Translation: CASSLAQGYEQYF.

The V call is TRBV5-1, the J call TRBJ1-2; D ambiguous. Germline V gene data show CDR1 as SGHRS and CDR2 as YFSETQ. Trimming took 0 bases from V and 7 from J, leaving 13 bases between them. The CDR3 consists of 14 residues. The CDR3 loop reads CASSLDPGSGGYTF. The CDR3 DNA reads as TGCGCCAGCAGCTTGGACCCGGGGTCGGGTGGCTACACCTTC. The complete variable domain, with remaining parts taken from reference TRBV5-1 and TRBJ1-2, reads KAGVTQTPRYLIKTRGQQVTLSCSPISGHRSVSWYQQTPGQGLQFLFEYFSETQRNKGNFPGRFSGRQFSNSRSEMNVSTLELGDSALYLCASSLDPGSGGYTFGSGTRLTVV.

This clone was observed a handful of times. CDR3 protein: CASTSLERPHQPQHF. In nucleotides, the CDR3 is TGTGCCAGCACTAGCCTCGAACGGCCTCATCAGCCCCAGCATTTT. V gene TRBV28 combines with J gene TRBJ1-5; D is ambiguous. Trimming shortened V by 7 bases and J by 5 bases, and 18 bases separated the two germline ends. The CDR3 length is 15 residues. Germline CDR1 and CDR2: MDHEN and SYDVKM. The entire variable domain, with the rest obtained from reference TRBV28 and TRBJ1-5, is as follows: DVKVTQSSRYLVKRTGEKVFLECVQDMDHENMFWYRQDPGLGLRLIYFSYDVKMKEKGDIPEGYSVSREKKERFSLILESASTNQTSMYLCASTSLERPHQPQHFGDGTRLSIL.

The genes are TRBV3-1 (or the pseudogene TRBV3-2) and TRBJ1-2, with D possibly being TRBD1 (5 bases). Germline V gene sequence: CDR1 LGHDT, CDR2 YNNKEL (reference sequence). Deletions cut 0 bases from V and 4 bases from J, with 15 bases between. The CDR3 runs 16 residues. Here the CDR3 DNA reads TGTGCCAGCAGCCAAGATGCCGGGGGAGGCGGCTATGGCTACACCTTC. Its translation: CASSQDAGGGGYGYTF.